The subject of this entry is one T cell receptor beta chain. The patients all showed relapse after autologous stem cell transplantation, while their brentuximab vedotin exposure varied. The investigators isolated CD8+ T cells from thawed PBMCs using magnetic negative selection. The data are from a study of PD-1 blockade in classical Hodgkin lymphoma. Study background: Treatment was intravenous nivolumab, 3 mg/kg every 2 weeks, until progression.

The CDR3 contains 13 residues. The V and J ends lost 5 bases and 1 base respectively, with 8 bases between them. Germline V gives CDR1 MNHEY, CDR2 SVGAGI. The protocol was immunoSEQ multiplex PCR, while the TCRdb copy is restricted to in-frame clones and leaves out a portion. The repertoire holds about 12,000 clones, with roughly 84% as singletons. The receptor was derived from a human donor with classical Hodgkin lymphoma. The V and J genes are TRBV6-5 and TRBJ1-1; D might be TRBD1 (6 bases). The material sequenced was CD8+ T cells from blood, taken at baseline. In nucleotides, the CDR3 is TGTGCCAGCAGTGTGACAGGGAACACTGAAGCTTTCTTT. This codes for CASSVTGNTEAFF.